The T cell receptor beta chain under discussion was sequenced for a study of cytomegalovirus exposure and HLA in healthy donors. General study results and limits: Rarity marked most TCR sequences, yet some public TCRs occurred in many donors. In a later analysis, at a false discovery rate of 0.05, about 17,000 TCR beta sequences matched HLA alleles. The study labeled 150 or so TCR beta chains cytomegalovirus-associated.

Trimming removed 6 bases from V and 0 bases from J, with 12 bases in between. CDR1 and CDR2 (germline): MNHEY, SVGAGI. The CDR3 runs 15 residues. Vbeta (60) and Jbeta (13) primers were used in the PCR. Using immunoSEQ multiplex PCR, the repertoire was profiled, and TCRdb retains in-frame clones only, with some absent. The data contain some 75,000 clones, 60% to 85% of them singletons. On this clone itself: The antigen is not known.

This sequence joins TRBV6-5 and TRBJ2-1; D unclear. The clonotype originates from a young man in good health and CMV-seropositive. Sequenced material: PBMCs. The CDR3 protein is CASSTTLGSYNEQFF. The CDR3 DNA reads as TGTGCCAGCAGCACGACGCTAGGCTCCTACAATGAGCAGTTCTTC.